Listed below are T cell receptor beta chains from one sample, sequenced in a study of blood T cell repertoires in COVID-19. Here immunoSEQ multiplex PCR was the method, and the copy in TCRdb shows in-frame clones only, minus some. The data show under 200,000 clones, just over 85% seen once. The sample consisted of peripheral blood. Source of these receptors: a man aged 55-75 years with acute or convalescent COVID-19. Both conserved end residues are part of each CDR3. A D gene is named only where the DNA matches it firmly. Clone size is stated in some rows and not others, as once, few, many or a class when expanded.

TRBD2 TRBJ2-3 TRBV5-1 NA TGCGCCAGCAGCTTGCTTTTAAAGCGGGGGAGGACTAGCACAGATACGCAGTATTTT CASSLLLKRGRTSTDTQYF
NA TRBJ1-2 TRBV9 NA TGTGCCAGCAGCGGGGGCTTTAGAGGCTATGGCTACACCTTC CASSGGFRGYGYTF
TRBD2 TRBJ2-1 TRBV7-2 NA TGTGCCAGCAGCTTCAGCGGGAGGGCGGAGAATGAGCAGTTCTTC CASSFSGRAENEQFF
NA TRBJ1-3 TRBV18 once TGTGCCAGCTCACCCAACAGGGACTCTGGAAACACCATATATTTT CASSPNRDSGNTIYF
NA TRBJ2-7 TRBV19 NA TGTGCCAGTAGTATTCAGGGGTCCTACGAGCAGTACTTC CASSIQGSYEQYF
TRBD2 TRBJ2-1 TRBV4-2 NA TGTGCCAGCAGCCAAGATCCGTCCGCGCGGGAGATCTACAATGAGCAGTTCTTC CASSQDPSAREIYNEQFF
NA TRBJ1-5 TRBV19 NA TGTGCCAGTAGTATAGGCCAGGGCAATCAGCCCCAGCATTTT CASSIGQGNQPQHF
NA TRBJ2-7 TRBV28 NA TGTGCCAGCAGTTGGAACAGGGCCTACGAGCAGTACTTC CASSWNRAYEQYF
TRBD1 TRBJ1-6 TRBV6-5 NA TGTGCCAGCAGGGGACAGCTGTATAATTCACCCCTCCACTTT CASRGQLYNSPLHF
TRBD2 TRBJ2-2 TRBV30 NA TGTGCCTGGAGCCTAGCGGGAACCGGCGGGGAGCTGTTTTTT CAWSLAGTGGELFF
NA TRBJ2-7 TRBV29-1 NA TGCAGCGTTGAAGAGGTTCGGGGTGACGAGCAGTACTTC CSVEEVRGDEQYF
TRBD1 TRBJ2-4 TRBV5-4 once TGTGCCAGCAGCTCGACAGGGGCTGAAAACATTCAGTACTTC CASSSTGAENIQYF
NA TRBJ2-1 TRBV5-1 NA TGCGCCAGCAGCACTAGAGGCTATGAGCAGTTCTTC CASSTRGYEQFF
NA TRBJ2-1 TRBV2 NA TGTGCCAGCAGGGGTAGCGGAGGGAATGAGCAGTTCTTC CASRGSGGNEQFF
TRBD2 TRBJ2-1 TRBV11-2 NA TGTGCCAGCAGCGCCGACCTGGGACTAGCCGGTGAGCAGTTCTTC CASSADLGLAGEQFF
TRBD1 TRBJ2-7 TRBV4-1 NA TGCGCCAGCAGCCACGCGCGACAGGGTTCCTACGAGCAGTACTTC CASSHARQGSYEQYF
TRBD1 TRBJ2-1 TRBV7-8 NA TGTGCCAGCAGCAACGACAGGGGTCTGGATGAGCAGTTCTTC CASSNDRGLDEQFF
TRBD1 TRBJ1-3 TRBV28 NA TGTGCCAGCAGCTTCGGACAGGGGTTCACCATATATTTT CASSFGQGFTIYF
NA TRBJ2-3 TRBV4-1 NA TGCGCCAGCAGCCAAGGTACGAGAGCAGATACGCAGTATTTT CASSQGTRADTQYF
NA TRBJ2-2 TRBV24-1 NA TGTGCCACCCACGGGTCGACCGGGGAGCTGTTTTTT CATHGSTGELFF
TRBD1 TRBJ1-1 TRBV27 NA TGTGCCAGCAGTTTATCCCCAGGGGGATTCTCTGAAGCTTTCTTT CASSLSPGGFSEAFF
TRBD2 TRBJ2-2 TRBV7-7 NA TGTGCCAGCAGCTTATCCCATAGCGGGAGGACCGGGGAGCTGTTTTTT CASSLSHSGRTGELFF
NA TRBJ2-3 TRBV15 NA TGTGCCACCAGCAGACGCCGGTTCACAGATACGCAGTATTTT CATSRRRFTDTQYF